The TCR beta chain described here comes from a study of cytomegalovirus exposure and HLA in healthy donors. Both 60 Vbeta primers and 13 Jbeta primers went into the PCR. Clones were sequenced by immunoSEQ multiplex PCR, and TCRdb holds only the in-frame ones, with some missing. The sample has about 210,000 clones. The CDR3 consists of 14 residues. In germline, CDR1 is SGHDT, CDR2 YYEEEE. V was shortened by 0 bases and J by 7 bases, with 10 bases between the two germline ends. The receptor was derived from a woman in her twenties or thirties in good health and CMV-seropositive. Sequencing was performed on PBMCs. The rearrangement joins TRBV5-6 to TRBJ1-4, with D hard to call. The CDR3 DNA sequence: TGTGCCAGCAGCTTGGGTAGAAGCGGTGAAAAACTGTTTTTT. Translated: CASSLGRSGEKLFF.